These 21 T cell receptor beta chains were sequenced from one sample in a study of OX40 agonist ivuxolimab in advanced cancers. Libraries were prepared by immunoSEQ multiplex PCR; TCRdb keeps only in-frame clonotypes and omits some of them. The sample lists tens of thousands of clones, around 89% occurring once. The sequences come from CD4+ or CD8+ T cells sorted from blood, collected in a trial of the OX40 agonist ivuxolimab. These receptors were taken from an adult with an advanced solid tumor such as melanoma, head and neck, liver or kidney cancer.

This clone was detected once. The chain combines TRBV9 with TRBJ1-2, with D unclear. Trimming cost V 4 bases and J 4 bases, with 20 bases left between them. Germline CDR1 is SGDLS and CDR2 is YYNGEE. The CDR3 sequence is 16 residues long. The CDR3 DNA reads TGTGCCAGCAGCCCCAGCGGCCAACCAGCCCCCTATGGCTACACCTTC. Protein product: CASSPSGQPAPYGYTF.

This chain links TRBV9 with TRBJ1-4; D possibly corresponds to TRBD1 (6 bases). The CDR3 runs to 15 residues. Trimming removed 3 bases from V and 4 bases from J, with 13 bases in between. Germline loops: CDR1 SGDLS, CDR2 YYNGEE. The CDR3 loop reads CASSASGALNEKLFF. CDR3 bases: TGTGCCAGCAGCGCCTCGGGGGCCCTTAATGAAAAACTGTTTTTT. Supplemented by reference TRBV9 and TRBJ1-4, the full variable domain reads DSGVTQTPKHLITATGQRVTLRCSPRSGDLSVYWYQQSLDQGLQFLIQYYNGEERAKGNILERFSAQQFPDLHSELNLSSLELGDSALYFCASSASGALNEKLFFGSGTQLSVL.

J is TRBJ1-1 and V is TRBV7-9; 7 nucleotides line up with TRBD1. The length of the CDR3 is 15 residues. J gave up 4 bases and V 1 base, and 6 bases lay outside the gene matches. From germline, CDR1 is SEHNR and CDR2 FQNEAQ (reference sequence). For the CDR3, the DNA is TGTGCCAGCAGCTTAGGCGAGGGGGCCGGCACTGAAGCTTTCTTT. The encoded protein is CASSLGEGAGTEAFF.

The rearrangement links TRBV6-5 to TRBJ2-1; 7 nucleotides align to TRBD2. The V gene's germline CDR1 is MNHEY and CDR2 SVGAGI. The CDR3 consists of 15 residues. The ends lost 6 bases at V and 6 bases at J; junction bases unmatched: 11. Written as DNA, the CDR3 is TGTGCCAGCAGCAATTTGCCTAGCGGAGTCAATGAGCAGTTCTTC. Translating it yields CASSNLPSGVNEQFF.

The J gene is TRBJ2-7, the V gene TRBV15; either TRBD1 or TRBD2 may fit D (5 bases each). V lost 2 bases to trimming and J lost 3 bases, with 14 bases between them. Germline CDR1 LNHNV, CDR2 YYDKDF (reference sequence). There are 15 residues in the CDR3. CDR3: CATSRSRDGGYEQYF. Written as DNA, the CDR3 is TGTGCCACCAGCAGATCCCGGGACGGAGGCTACGAGCAGTACTTC.

The rearrangement links TRBV7-9 to TRBJ2-7; TRBD1 or TRBD2 may be the D gene (5 bases each). The CDR3 runs 17 residues. V lost 2 bases and J lost 2, with 19 bases in between. CDR1 and CDR2 (germline): SEHNR, FQNEAQ (reference sequence). CDR3 protein: CASSLPGTGDGAYEQYF. CDR3 in DNA: TGTGCCAGCAGCTTACCCGGGACCGGGGACGGAGCCTACGAGCAGTACTTC.

CDR3 DNA sequence: TGCGCCAGCAGCAAGGGACTAGCGGGAGAGGCCGGGGAGCTGTTTTTT. Residues: CASSKGLAGEAGELFF. The chain recombines TRBV5-1 with TRBJ2-2; 14 bases are shared with TRBD2. Trimming took 4 bases from V and 6 from J; bases not matched to a gene: 5. The CDR3 extends over 16 amino acids. In germline, CDR1 is SGHRS, CDR2 YFSETQ. Full variable domain (remainder filled in from reference TRBV5-1 and TRBJ2-2): KAGVTQTPRYLIKTRGQQVTLSCSPISGHRSVSWYQQTPGQGLQFLFEYFSETQRNKGNFPGRFSGRQFSNSRSEMNVSTLELGDSALYLCASSKGLAGEAGELFFGEGSRLTVL.

This sequence joins TRBV6-5 and TRBJ1-2; unclear D gene. Germline V CDR1 and CDR2: MNHEY, SVGAGI. V shed 6 bases and J shed 6 bases, with 14 bases lying between them. The CDR3 is 13 amino acids. CDR3 region: CASSPYTRDGYTF. The DNA of the CDR3 is TGTGCCAGCAGCCCCTACACGAGAGATGGCTACACCTTC.

This clone was picked up a small number of times. The same CDR3 also results from other DNA sequences found in this sample. The gene calls are TRBV4-1 and TRBJ2-7; 8 bases are a match to TRBD2. The J segment lost 2 bases and the V segment lost 3 bases, leaving 3 bases of the junction unmatched. The CDR3 covers 14 residues. Germline assignment: CDR1 MGHRA and CDR2 YSYEKL. The CDR3 sequence is CASSHPGLAYEQYF. The CDR3 coding sequence is TGCGCCAGCAGCCACCCGGGACTAGCCTACGAGCAGTACTTC.

This clone was detected only once. The chain uses TRBV28 and TRBJ1-1; no reliable D call. V shed 6 bases and J shed 6 bases, with 11 bases lying between them. The CDR3 is made up of 12 amino acids. Germline CDR1 MDHEN, CDR2 SYDVKM. This CDR3 reads CASSLARSEAFF. Here the CDR3 DNA reads TGTGCCAGCAGCCTAGCACGGTCTGAAGCTTTCTTT.

This sequence joins TRBV19 and TRBJ2-7, with D unresolved. This CDR3 is built from 18 residues. V was trimmed by 3 bases and J by 5 bases, leaving 26 bases between them. The germline CDR1 and CDR2 sequences are LNHDA and SQIVND (reference sequence). CDR3 residues: CASSIDGSPFISPHEQYF. The CDR3 bases are TGTGCCAGTAGTATTGATGGCAGCCCGTTTATCAGCCCCCACGAGCAGTACTTC.

J is TRBJ2-3 and V is TRBV19; 7 bases are a match to TRBD2. The V and J ends lost 5 bases and 0 bases, in that order; junction bases with no gene match: 8. Per the germline V gene, CDR1 is LNHDA and CDR2 is SQIVND (reference sequence). This CDR3 region has 16 residues. CDR3 sequence (DNA): TGTGCCAGTAGTGGGGGGGTCGGCTCTAGCACAGATACGCAGTATTTT. Residues: CASSGGVGSSTDTQYF.

The J gene is TRBJ2-1, the V gene TRBV28, with TRBD1 matching 9 bases. CDR1 is MDHEN and CDR2 is SYDVKM in the germline V gene. The V segment lost 4 bases and the J segment 6 bases; nucleotides outside the gene matches: 13. This CDR3 comprises 17 residues. As DNA, the CDR3 is TGTGCCAGCAGTTCCCGGCCCGGGACAGGGTTGGCCAATGAGCAGTTCTTC. Amino acid sequence: CASSSRPGTGLANEQFF.

The chain links TRBV28 to TRBJ2-2; D is tentatively TRBD1 or TRBD2 (5 bases each). The CDR3 runs 13 residues. Germline V gene sequence: CDR1 MDHEN, CDR2 SYDVKM. The V end lost 2 bases, the J end lost 6 bases, and 7 bases lay between the germline ends. The CDR3, as DNA: TGTGCCAGCAGTTTAGGGGGAGCCGGGGAGCTGTTTTTT. It translates to CASSLGGAGELFF.

J is TRBJ2-2 and V is TRBV11-1; 7 bases match TRBD2. Trimming cost V 5 bases and J 5 bases; bases outside gene matches: 11. CDR1 is SGHAT and CDR2 is FQDESV in the germline V gene (reference sequence). This CDR3 contains 16 residues. CDR3 sequence reads: CASSLPGEGGTGELFF. CDR3 nucleotide sequence: TGTGCCAGCAGCCTTCCGGGGGAGGGCGGAACCGGGGAGCTGTTTTTT.

The CDR3: CASSLVEGGTTDTQYF. The CDR3 DNA follows: TGTGCCAGCAGCTTAGTGGAGGGAGGAACCACAGATACGCAGTATTTT. The chain employs TRBV7-9 and TRBJ2-3; possible D gene TRBD2, 6 bases. The V end was cut by 1 base, the J end by 2 bases, with 13 bases between. The germline V gene has CDR1 SEHNR and CDR2 FQNEAQ (reference sequence). This CDR3 region has 16 residues.

The chain combines TRBV10-3 with TRBJ2-7, with D possibly called TRBD1 or TRBD2 (5 bases each). The CDR3 covers 15 residues. Per germline, CDR1 ENHRY and CDR2 SYGVKD. V was clipped by 2 bases and J by 0 bases, with 11 bases between them. This chain's CDR3 is CAISEELGVSYEQYF. CDR3 nucleotides: TGTGCCATCAGTGAGGAACTAGGGGTCTCCTACGAGCAGTACTTC.

The gene calls are TRBV14 and TRBJ2-5; tentative D call: TRBD2 (6 bases). Trimming removed 3 bases at V and 2 bases at J, with 16 bases between. Germline V gene lookup returns CDR1 SGHDN and CDR2 FVKESK. The CDR3 totals 16 residues. This chain's CDR3 is CASSHFTDGGQETQYF. The DNA of the CDR3 is TGTGCCAGCAGCCATTTCACGGACGGGGGACAAGAGACCCAGTACTTC.

The J gene is TRBJ2-7, the V gene TRBV28; maybe TRBD1 (6 bases). The CDR3 spans 14 residues. Germline CDR1 and CDR2: MDHEN and SYDVKM. Trimming removed 6 bases at V and 0 bases at J, with 12 bases between. The CDR3 DNA is TGTGCCAGCAGCACCCGGGACACCTCCTACGAGCAGTACTTC. This encodes CASSTRDTSYEQYF.

This CDR3 reads CASSLSTSYEQYF. CDR3 in DNA: TGTGCCAGCAGTTTATCGACCTCCTACGAGCAGTACTTC. The chain links TRBV27 to TRBJ2-7; D remains ambiguous. V lost 0 bases to trimming and J lost 0 bases, with 3 bases between them. The CDR3 is 13 amino acids. Germline V lookup: CDR1 MNHEY, CDR2 SMNVEV (reference sequence).

The V gene is TRBV6-5, the J gene TRBJ2-5, with D unclear. Between the trimmed V and J ends, which lost 2 bases and 5 bases, there was a span of 12 bases. Germline-derived CDR1 and CDR2 are MNHEY and SVGAGI. The CDR3 has 14 residues. CDR3 loop: CASSYSRLGETQYF. The CDR3, as DNA: TGTGCCAGCAGTTACAGCAGGTTAGGGGAGACCCAGTACTTC.